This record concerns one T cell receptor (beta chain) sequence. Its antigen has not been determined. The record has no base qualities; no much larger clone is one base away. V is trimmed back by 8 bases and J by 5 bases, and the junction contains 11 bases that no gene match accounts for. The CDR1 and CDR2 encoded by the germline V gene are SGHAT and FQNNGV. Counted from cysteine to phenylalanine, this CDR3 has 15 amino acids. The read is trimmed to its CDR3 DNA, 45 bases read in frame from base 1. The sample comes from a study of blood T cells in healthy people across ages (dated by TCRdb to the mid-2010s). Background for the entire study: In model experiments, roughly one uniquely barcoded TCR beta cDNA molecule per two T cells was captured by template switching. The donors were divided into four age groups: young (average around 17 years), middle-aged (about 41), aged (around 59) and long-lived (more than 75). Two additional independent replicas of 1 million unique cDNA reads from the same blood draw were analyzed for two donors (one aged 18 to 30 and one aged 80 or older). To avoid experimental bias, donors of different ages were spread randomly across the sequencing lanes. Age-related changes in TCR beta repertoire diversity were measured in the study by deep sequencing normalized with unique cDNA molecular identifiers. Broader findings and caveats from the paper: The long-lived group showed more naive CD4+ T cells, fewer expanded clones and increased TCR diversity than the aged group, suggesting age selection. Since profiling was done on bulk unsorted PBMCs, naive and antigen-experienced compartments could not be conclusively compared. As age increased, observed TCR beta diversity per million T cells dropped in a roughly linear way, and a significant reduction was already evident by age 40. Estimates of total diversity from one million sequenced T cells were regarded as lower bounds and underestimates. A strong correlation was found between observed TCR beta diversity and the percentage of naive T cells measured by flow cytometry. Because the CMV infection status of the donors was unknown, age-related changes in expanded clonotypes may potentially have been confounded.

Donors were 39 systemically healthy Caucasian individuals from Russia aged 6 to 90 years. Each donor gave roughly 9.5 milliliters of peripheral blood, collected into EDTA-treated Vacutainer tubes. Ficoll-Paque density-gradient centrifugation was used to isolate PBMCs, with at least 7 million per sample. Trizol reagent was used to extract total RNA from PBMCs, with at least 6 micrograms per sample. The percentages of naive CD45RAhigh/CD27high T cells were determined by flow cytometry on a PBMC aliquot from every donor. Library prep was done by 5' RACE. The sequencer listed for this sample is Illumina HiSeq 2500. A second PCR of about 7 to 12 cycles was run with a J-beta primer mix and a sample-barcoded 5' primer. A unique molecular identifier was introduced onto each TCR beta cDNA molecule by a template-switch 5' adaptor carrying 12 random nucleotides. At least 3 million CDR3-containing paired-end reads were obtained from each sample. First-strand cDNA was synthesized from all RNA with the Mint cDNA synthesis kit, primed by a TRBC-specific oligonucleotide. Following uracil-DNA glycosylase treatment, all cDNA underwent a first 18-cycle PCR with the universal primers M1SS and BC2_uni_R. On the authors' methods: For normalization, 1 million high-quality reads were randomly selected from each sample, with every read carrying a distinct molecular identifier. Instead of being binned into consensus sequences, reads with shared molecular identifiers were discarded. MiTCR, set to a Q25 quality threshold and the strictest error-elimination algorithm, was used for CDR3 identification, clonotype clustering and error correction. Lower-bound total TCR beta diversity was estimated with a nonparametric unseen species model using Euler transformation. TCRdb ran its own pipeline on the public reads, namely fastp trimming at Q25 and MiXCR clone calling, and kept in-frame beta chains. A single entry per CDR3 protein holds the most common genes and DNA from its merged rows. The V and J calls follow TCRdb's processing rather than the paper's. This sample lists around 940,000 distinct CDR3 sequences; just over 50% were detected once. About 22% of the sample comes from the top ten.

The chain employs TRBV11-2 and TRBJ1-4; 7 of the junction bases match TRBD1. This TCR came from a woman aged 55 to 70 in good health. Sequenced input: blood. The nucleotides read TGTGCCAGCTCCCGGGCGGGACAGTACAATGAAAAACTGTTTTTT. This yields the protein CASSRAGQYNEKLFF. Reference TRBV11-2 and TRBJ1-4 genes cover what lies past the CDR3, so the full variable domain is EAGVAQSPRYKIIEKRQSVAFWCNPISGHATLYWYQQILGQGPKLLIQFQNNGVVDDSQLPKDRFSAERLKGVDSTLKIQPAKLEDSAVYLCASSRAGQYNEKLFFGSGTQLSVL.